The sequence of this T cell receptor (beta chain) was determined in a study of blood T cells in healthy people across ages. Unmatched junction bases numbered 3, after V lost 0 bases and J lost 6 bases. Germline V CDR1 and CDR2: MNHEY, SVGAGI. The CDR3 loop spans 15 amino acids. A sample-barcoded 5' primer and a J-beta primer mix were used in a second PCR of about 7 to 12 cycles. The study obtained at least 3 million CDR3-containing paired-end reads from every sample. A single record per CDR3 protein comes from TCRdb applying MiXCR to the 5' RACE reads. Of about 1.6 million distinct CDR3 sequences listed, about 35% are singletons. In terms of origin and age, donors were healthy Caucasian individuals from Russia aged 6 to 90. Each donor's blood draw was 7.5 to 10 milliliters of peripheral blood. The study isolated at least 6 million PBMCs from each sample.

The chain has TRBV6-5 and TRBJ2-1; 9 positions agree with TRBD2. Material for sequencing was blood. The receptor was isolated from a woman aged 25 to 39 in good health. In nucleotides, the CDR3 is TGTGCCAGCAGTTACTCGTCTAGCGGGACCAATGAGCAGTTCTTC. Its translation: CASSYSSSGTNEQFF.